This paragraph reports one T cell receptor beta chain. Germline CDR1 GTSNPN, CDR2 SVGIG (reference sequence). The CDR3 covers 14 residues. V trimming: 5 bases; J trimming: 7 bases; junction bases outside the gene matches: 10. The sample belongs to a study of kidney transplant recipient with SARS-CoV-2 infection. TCRdb recomputed calls from the reads with MiXCR, one row per CDR3 protein. The profile shows fewer than 250,000 distinct CDR3 sequences, less than 35% of them singletons. The sample was a blood sample, taken at baseline and on day 111 from a kidney transplant recipient. The source is a young adult male patient who had COVID-19 and was a kidney transplant recipient. Some of the T cells might come from the graft donor. V gene TRBV30 combines with J gene TRBJ1-5, with 8 bases matching TRBD1. CDR3 bases: TGTGCCTGGGACGGGACAGGCGAAGGGCAGCCCCAGCATTTT. Protein: CAWDGTGEGQPQHF. Variable domain in full (rest from reference TRBV30 and TRBJ1-5): SQTIHQWPATLVQPVGSPLSLECTVEGTSNPNLYWYRQAAGRGLQLLFYSVGIGQISSEVPQNLSASRPQDRQFILSSKKLLLSDSGFYLCAWDGTGEGQPQHFGDGTRLSIL.